The present T cell receptor (beta chain) was sequenced within a study of cytomegalovirus exposure and HLA in healthy donors. The study, taken as a whole, reports: Later analysis identified 15,000 to 20,000 TCR beta sequences associated with HLA alleles, using a false discovery rate threshold of 0.05.

Primers for the PCR totalled 60 Vbeta and 13 Jbeta. Method: immunoSEQ multiplex PCR; TCRdb's copy keeps in-frame clones and lacks some. Among about 92,000 clones, roughly 80% were seen once, and the ten largest hold about 1.2%. V was trimmed by 6 bases and J by 3 bases, leaving 14 bases between them. Germline CDR1 reads MNHNS; CDR2 reads SASEGT. This CDR3 is built from 15 residues. On this clone itself: Its specificity is unknown.

The sequencing sample was made of PBMCs. This receptor was taken from a girl aged 2 to 10 in good health and CMV-seropositive. The chain joins TRBV6-1 to TRBJ2-2; D ambiguous. For the CDR3, the DNA is TGTGCCAGCAGCGATCGGAGTTGGGACACCGGGGAGCTGTTTTTT. It encodes CASSDRSWDTGELFF.